The source of this T cell receptor beta chain is a study of T cells in women clearing cervical HPV infection. General observations from the study: A classifier using richness and V gene abundances reached an AUC of more than 0.8. CIN3+ cases had significantly higher TCR richness than controls; evenness did not differ.

Here immunoSEQ multiplex PCR was the method, and the copy in TCRdb shows in-frame clones only, minus some. The sample data list around 21,000 clones. As regards this clone: What it binds is unknown.

The sample taken for sequencing was blood buffy coat. The sequence derives from a woman aged 18 to 75 with a cervical HPV16 infection that either progressed to CIN3+ or cleared (not recorded which).

CDR3 DNA (partial): TGTGCCAGCAGCCTCCGTGAAGGGCCCCAAAACATT. This sequence encodes CASSLREGPQNI. The CDR3 as a whole reads CASSLREGPQNIQYF. The rearrangement joins TRBV12-3 or TRBV12-4 to TRBJ2-4; D gene ambiguous. The CDR3 goes on 3 residues after the read ends, and that part is filled in from the germline J gene. This CDR3 has 15 amino acids. Trimming left V 6 bases short and J 5 bases short, with 17 bases between.